Each of the 30 T cell receptor beta chains below was sequenced from the same sample in a study of T cells in Graves' hyperthyroidism and ophthalmopathy. Amplified TCR beta CDR3 regions came from RNA transcripts. An initial round of RT-PCR targeting the TCR CDR3 relied on the HTBI primer set. TCRdb reanalysed the multiplex PCR reads using MiXCR and keeps one entry per CDR3 protein. The table records about 420,000 distinct CDR3 sequences, approximately 14% of them present only once. The sequenced material came from blood. The receptors were gathered from a young woman with Graves' hyperthyroidism.

The sample holds a few counts of this clonotype. V is TRBV19 and J is TRBJ2-3; TRBD2 might be the D (5 bases). CDR1 and CDR2 (germline): LNHDA, SQIVND (reference sequence). V was cut by 10 bases and J by 0 bases, with 14 bases left in between. CDR3 length equals 14 residues. The CDR3 here is CATEKSGSTDTQYF. The CDR3 region has the DNA TGTGCCACCGAAAAGAGCGGAAGCACAGATACGCAGTATTTT.

V and J are TRBV5-1 and TRBJ1-3; D unresolved. The CDR3 length is 14 residues. V lost 0 bases and J 3 bases, leaving 7 bases between the germline ends. Germline values: CDR1 SGHRS, CDR2 YFSETQ. CDR3 protein: CASSLAGDGNTIYF. The CDR3 nucleotides are TGCGCCAGCAGCTTGGCCGGGGATGGAAACACCATATATTTT.

This clonotype was counted only a few times. The chain links TRBV20-1 to TRBJ2-1; 7 bases agree with TRBD2. This CDR3 spans 14 amino acids. V lost 1 base, J lost 6 bases, and 6 bases stayed unmatched. The V gene's germline CDR1 is DFQATT and CDR2 SNEGSKA (reference sequence). CDR3 in amino acids: CSARAGAGSNEQFF. In nucleotides, the CDR3 is TGCAGTGCTAGAGCGGGAGCGGGGAGCAATGAGCAGTTCTTC.

This clonotype was observed many times. This chain links TRBV15 with TRBJ1-5; a possible D gene is TRBD1 (6 bases). This CDR3 contains 17 residues. V dropped 1 base and J dropped 4 bases, with 17 bases sitting between them. Germline CDR1 LNHNV, CDR2 YYDKDF (reference sequence). The CDR3 sequence: CATSRGTGYSSNQPQHF. The CDR3 bases are TGTGCCACCAGCAGAGGAACAGGGTATAGTAGTAATCAGCCCCAGCATTTT.

At least ten counts were recorded for this clonotype. The chain carries TRBV11-2 and TRBJ2-7; tentative D call: TRBD1 (5 bases). Trimming left V 1 base short and J 4 bases short, with 8 bases between. Germline V gene data show CDR1 as SGHAT and CDR2 as FQNNGV. The CDR3 totals 13 residues. The CDR3 DNA reads as TGTGCCAGCAGCTTAGTACAGGATTACGAGCAGTACTTC. It codes for CASSLVQDYEQYF.

This clonotype was seen ten or more times. V gene TRBV2 combines with J gene TRBJ1-4, with 9 positions matching TRBD1. Per germline, CDR1 SNHLY and CDR2 FYNNEI. The length of the CDR3 is 14 residues. V lost 8 bases and J lost 7; bases outside the gene matches: 8. DNA of the CDR3: TGTGCCAGCGTATCCGGGACAGGGACTGAAAAACTGTTTTTT. This gives the protein CASVSGTGTEKLFF.

The chain links TRBV4-3 to TRBJ1-6, with unresolved D. Trimming cost V 0 bases and J 4 bases, with 10 bases left between them. CDR3 size: 16 residues. CDR1 and CDR2 from the germline V gene are LGHNA and YSLEER. Written as DNA, the CDR3 is TGCGCCAGCAGCCAAGAAGGGAAGCCTTATAATTCACCCCTCCACTTT. This sequence encodes CASSQEGKPYNSPLHF.

This clonotype was seen repeatedly, ten times or more. The chain couples TRBV28 to TRBJ2-1; D gene uncertain. Trimming left V 5 bases short and J 9 bases short, with 20 bases between. The CDR3 length is 15 residues. Per germline, CDR1 MDHEN and CDR2 SYDVKM. This chain's CDR3 is CASSQDEPTGVEQFF. The CDR3 nucleotides read TGTGCCAGCAGTCAAGACGAACCCACGGGCGTTGAGCAGTTCTTC.

This chain uses TRBV10-2 with TRBJ1-5, with 7 bases matching TRBD1. The V gene end was trimmed by 0 bases and the J gene end by 2 bases; junction bases not matched to a gene: 7. Germline V gene lookup returns CDR1 WSHSY and CDR2 SAAADI. The length of the CDR3 is 17 residues. CDR3 in amino acids: CASSESRGRGGNQPQHF. The DNA for the CDR3 is TGCGCCAGCAGTGAGTCTAGGGGGCGAGGGGGCAATCAGCCCCAGCATTTT.

This clonotype was seen a handful of times. The chain is built from TRBV9 and TRBJ2-6; 11 positions agree with TRBD2. The V segment lost 0 bases and the J segment 1 base; nucleotides outside the gene matches: 3. The CDR3 covers 18 residues. Germline V gene data show CDR1 as SGDLS and CDR2 as YYNGEE. CDR3 sequence reads: CASSVGRLAGSGANVLTF. The CDR3, as DNA: TGTGCCAGCAGCGTAGGAAGACTAGCGGGATCTGGGGCCAACGTCCTGACTTTC.

The V call is TRBV29-1, the J call TRBJ1-3; the D gene is possibly TRBD1 (5 bases). Trimming removed 4 bases at V and 2 bases at J, with 12 bases between. This CDR3 comprises 14 residues. The germline gives CDR1 SQVTM, CDR2 ANQGSEA. The CDR3 DNA reads TGCAGCGTTGTCCCCAGGGAAGCTGGAAACACCATATATTTT. It specifies CSVVPREAGNTIYF.

This clonotype was counted at least ten times. The V and J genes are TRBV9 and TRBJ1-1; no definite D call. Trimming removed 4 bases at V and 11 bases at J, with 12 bases between. CDR3 length: 11 residues. The V gene's germline CDR1 is SGDLS and CDR2 YYNGEE. CDR3 nucleotide sequence: TGTGCCAGCAGCCCTCAAATCTACGCTTTCTTT. This encodes CASSPQIYAFF.

This clonotype was seen at least ten times. This chain connects TRBV20-1 to TRBJ2-1; D ambiguous. CDR3 length: 15 residues. Germline lookup yields CDR1 DFQATT and CDR2 SNEGSKA (reference sequence). The ends were cut back, 2 bases at V and 0 bases at J, with 11 bases in the middle. The CDR3 bases are TGCAGTGCTAGACCTGCGGTTAGCTCCTACAATGAGCAGTTCTTC. Residues: CSARPAVSSYNEQFF.

This clonotype has a handful of counts. The chain links TRBV5-1 to TRBJ1-3; D gene uncertain. This CDR3 is 15 amino acids long. Trimming took 4 bases from V and 0 from J, leaving 11 bases between them. The germline gives CDR1 SGHRS, CDR2 YFSETQ. The CDR3 coding sequence is TGCGCCAGCAGCCGTGACGGGAGCTCTGGAAACACCATATATTTT. Protein: CASSRDGSSGNTIYF.

This clonotype occurred a few times. This chain links TRBV6-1 with TRBJ1-2, with D unresolved. Trimming removed 6 bases at V and 5 bases at J, with 13 bases between. This CDR3 spans 13 amino acids. Germline CDR1 and CDR2: MNHNS and SASEGT. CDR3 sequence: CASSLGPRYGYTF. The CDR3 nucleotides are TGTGCCAGCAGCCTGGGCCCGCGTTATGGCTACACCTTC.

The sample holds many counts of this clonotype. J is TRBJ2-7 and V is TRBV7-4, with D uncertain. Germline V gene data show CDR1 as SGHVT and CDR2 as SQSDAQ. The CDR3 covers 15 residues. The germline V and J ends were trimmed by 5 bases and 0 bases, with 14 bases remaining between them. The CDR3 bases are TGTGCCAGCAGCCTTCCGCCGCCAAACTCCTACGAGCAGTACTTC. This sequence encodes CASSLPPPNSYEQYF.

This clonotype was detected only a few times. This rearrangement joins TRBV29-1 to TRBJ2-2; tentative D call: TRBD1 (6 bases). Trimming removed 7 bases at V and 5 bases at J, with 14 bases between. Germline CDR1 and CDR2: SQVTM and ANQGSEA. This CDR3 comprises 13 residues. This CDR3 is CSAGTRATGELFF. DNA for the CDR3: TGCAGCGCCGGGACAAGAGCTACCGGGGAGCTGTTTTTT.

As regards this clonotype: Possible read error: a much larger clone is one base away. The V gene is TRBV7-3, the J gene TRBJ2-1; no clear D. Deletions cut 5 bases from V and 7 bases from J, with 12 bases between. CDR3 length: 13 residues. Germline assignment: CDR1 SGHTA and CDR2 FQGTGA. CDR3 residues: CASSIQPENEQFF. DNA of the CDR3: TGTGCCAGCAGCATCCAGCCGGAGAATGAGCAGTTCTTC.

This clonotype was counted ten times or more. V usage is TRBV28 and J usage is TRBJ2-2; 12 bases are a match to TRBD2. Germline V lookup: CDR1 MDHEN, CDR2 SYDVKM. This CDR3 contains 15 residues. Germline trimming cut 6 bases from V and 8 bases from J; bases unmatched to any gene: 7. The DNA of the CDR3 is TGTGCCAGCAGCACCGGGACTAGCGGGTTTGGGGAGCTGTTTTTT. Encoded protein: CASSTGTSGFGELFF.

This clonotype has a count of ten or more. The chain recombines TRBV6-1 with TRBJ2-7, with 13 bases aligning to TRBD2. The CDR3 extends over 18 amino acids. Germline-derived CDR1 and CDR2 are MNHNS and SASEGT. V lost 1 base to trimming and J lost 6 bases; unmatched junction nucleotides: 12. The DNA of the CDR3 is TGTGCCAGCAGTGAAGTGGTAGGACTAGCGGGAGCGGTCTCCGAGCAGTACTTC. Its protein product is CASSEVVGLAGAVSEQYF.

This clonotype has more than one count but fewer than ten. The V call is TRBV5-1, the J call TRBJ2-1; 13 bases line up with TRBD2. Germline CDR1 SGHRS, CDR2 YFSETQ. V shed 3 bases and J 9 bases; nucleotides not matched to a gene: 6. The CDR3 length is 15 residues. CDR3 in amino acids: CASSYGLAGVFEQFF. The CDR3 nucleotides read TGCGCCAGCAGCTACGGACTAGCGGGAGTCTTTGAGCAGTTCTTC.

This clonotype was recorded many times. The chain joins TRBV12-3 or TRBV12-4 to TRBJ1-6, with a tentative D call TRBD1 (5 bases). CDR3 length equals 13 residues. Trimming left V 6 bases short and J 7 bases short, with 10 bases between. The DNA for the CDR3 is TGTGCCAGCAGCGCTACAGGAAATTCACCCCTCCACTTT. Encoded protein: CASSATGNSPLHF.

This clonotype was seen a handful of times. The CDR3 reads CASSLNLLSGRDYEQYF. CDR3 in DNA: TGCGCCAGCAGCTTAAATCTACTTAGCGGGAGGGACTACGAGCAGTACTTC. This chain uses TRBV5-1 with TRBJ2-7, with 11 positions matching TRBD2. V lost 2 bases, J lost 3 bases, and 10 bases stayed unmatched. CDR1 and CDR2 from the germline V gene are SGHRS and YFSETQ. The CDR3 consists of 17 residues. The full variable domain, completed using reference TRBV5-1 and TRBJ2-7, is KAGVTQTPRYLIKTRGQQVTLSCSPISGHRSVSWYQQTPGQGLQFLFEYFSETQRNKGNFPGRFSGRQFSNSRSEMNVSTLELGDSALYLCASSLNLLSGRDYEQYFGPGTRLTVT.

This chain links TRBV15 with TRBJ1-1; 8 positions agree with TRBD1. In germline, CDR1 is LNHNV, CDR2 YYDKDF (reference sequence). Trimming cost V 2 bases and J 1 base; bases outside gene matches: 3. The CDR3 has 15 residues. CDR3 DNA sequence: TGTGCCACCAGCAGAAACAGGGGGGAGAACACTGAAGCTTTCTTT. The encoded protein is CATSRNRGENTEAFF.

J is TRBJ1-4 and V is TRBV30, with a possible D match to TRBD1 (6 bases). Between the trimmed V and J ends, which lost 2 bases and 8 bases, there was a span of 15 bases. This CDR3 is 14 amino acids long. CDR1 GTSNPN and CDR2 SVGIG come from the germline V gene (reference sequence). The CDR3 protein is CAWSTRQAREKLFF. In DNA form, the CDR3 reads TGTGCCTGGAGTACCAGACAGGCAAGGGAAAAACTGTTTTTT.

This clonotype was recorded many times. The chain carries TRBV27 and TRBJ1-1, with 8 bases aligning to TRBD1. The CDR3 totals 16 residues. Germline V gene sequence: CDR1 MNHEY, CDR2 SMNVEV (reference sequence). V gave up 8 bases and J gave up 1 base; unmatched junction bases: 12. CDR3 protein: CASPNRTGMENTEAFF. CDR3 nucleotides: TGTGCCAGCCCCAACCGGACAGGGATGGAGAACACTGAAGCTTTCTTT.

This clonotype came up a few times. This chain joins TRBV7-9 and TRBJ1-1, with 7 bases that match TRBD1. Germline V gene lookup returns CDR1 SEHNR and CDR2 FQNEAQ (reference sequence). The CDR3 is made up of 15 amino acids. Trimming took 5 bases from V and 2 from J; bases not matched to a gene: 8. CDR3 sequence reads: CASSIQTGFNTEAFF. The CDR3 bases are TGTGCCAGCAGCATACAGACAGGGTTTAACACTGAAGCTTTCTTT.

This clonotype was counted many times. The chain employs TRBV3-1 and TRBJ1-2, with D unresolved. Deletions cut 1 base from V and 5 bases from J, with 14 bases between. The germline CDR1 and CDR2 sequences are LGHDT and YNNKEL (reference sequence). This CDR3 comprises 15 residues. The CDR3 loop is CASSQGGAFGYGYTF. DNA of the CDR3: TGTGCCAGCAGCCAAGGGGGAGCCTTCGGGTATGGCTACACCTTC.

This clonotype was detected ten times or more. The gene calls are TRBV20-1 and TRBJ2-7; tentative D call: TRBD1 (5 bases). The ends were cut back, 0 bases at V and 3 bases at J, with 12 bases in the middle. The CDR3 contains 14 residues. Per germline, CDR1 DFQATT and CDR2 SNEGSKA (reference sequence). CDR3 nucleotide sequence: TGCAGTGCTAGAGATCCCCAGGGTAACTACGAGCAGTACTTC. Its protein is CSARDPQGNYEQYF.

This clonotype was counted a few times. The chain joins TRBV20-1 to TRBJ2-7; the D is unclear. Germline lookup yields CDR1 DFQATT and CDR2 SNEGSKA (reference sequence). The CDR3 covers 13 residues. The V end lost 0 bases, the J end lost 2 bases, and 8 bases lay between the germline ends. CDR3 in amino acids: CSARDYLPYEQYF. The DNA for the CDR3 is TGCAGTGCTAGAGACTACCTCCCCTACGAGCAGTACTTC.